This T cell receptor beta chain was obtained from a study of tumor and adjacent non-tumor tissue in lung cancer. Background on the study: Aged about 31 to 80 years, patients included 10 men and 4 to 6 women with stage I to III disease.

Points from the study as a whole: Tumor TCR diversity, when higher, was linked to shorter survival. Compared with tumor, normal lung showed significantly lower TCR diversity.

The CDR3 is 14 amino acids. The germline V gene has CDR1 ENHRY and CDR2 SYGVKD. About this clonotype itself: Antigen specificity is unknown. The junction shows a germline mismatch at one end, possibly a read error.

This sample's RNA came from whole unsorted tissue. Newly diagnosed lung cancer patients had thoracic surgery in China, August–November 2014, without prior chemotherapy. A modified ARM-PCR protocol with three rounds of nested PCR amplified TCRbeta. TCRdb re-called the multiplex PCR reads with MiXCR, one entry per CDR3 protein. The table shows about 81,000 distinct CDR3 sequences, with just under 75% occurring only once. The sequence derives from a woman aged 40 to 50 with non-small cell lung cancer. This chain joins TRBV10-3 and TRBJ2-1, with a possible D match to TRBD2 (7 bases). What was sequenced was lung tumor tissue. CDR3: CATGVGGGPGEQFF. The CDR3 DNA is TGTGCCACCGGAGTAGGGGGAGGGCCAGGTGAGCAATTCTTC.